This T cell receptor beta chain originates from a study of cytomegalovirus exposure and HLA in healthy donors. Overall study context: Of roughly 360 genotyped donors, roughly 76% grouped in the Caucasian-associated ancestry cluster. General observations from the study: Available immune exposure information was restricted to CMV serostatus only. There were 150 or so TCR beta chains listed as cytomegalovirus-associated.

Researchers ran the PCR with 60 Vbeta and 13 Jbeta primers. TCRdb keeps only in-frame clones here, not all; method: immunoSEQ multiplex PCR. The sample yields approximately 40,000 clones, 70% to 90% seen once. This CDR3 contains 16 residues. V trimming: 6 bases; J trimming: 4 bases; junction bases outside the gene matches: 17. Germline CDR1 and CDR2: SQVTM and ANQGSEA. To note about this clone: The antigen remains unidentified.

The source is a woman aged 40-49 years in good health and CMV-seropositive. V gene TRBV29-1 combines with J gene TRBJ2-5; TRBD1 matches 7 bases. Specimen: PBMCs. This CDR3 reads CSVKEGPTGFPETQYF. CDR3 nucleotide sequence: TGCAGCGTGAAGGAAGGTCCGACAGGGTTCCCAGAGACCCAGTACTTC.